This T cell receptor (beta chain) derives from a study of blood T cell repertoires in COVID-19. Study-level background: PBMCs, B-cell-depleted T cells, or T cells were the source of the cDNA or gDNA that made up the material.

Original methodology: Amplification of reference gene primers was used by the study to estimate nucleated cell counts. The table came from immunoSEQ multiplex PCR; TCRdb's copy has only in-frame clones and leaves some out. The V and J calls and clone size were taken over from that table, and D and trimming were inferred from the DNA. Of more than 150,000 clones in the sample, around 84% were seen once. Trimming pared 3 bases from V and 7 bases from J, leaving 12 bases between. The germline gives CDR1 LNHDA, CDR2 SQIVND (reference sequence). The CDR3 is 13 amino acids. The origin of this receptor is a man aged 25-45 years with active or convalescent COVID-19. The chain employs TRBV19 and TRBJ1-2; a possible D gene is TRBD1 (6 bases). The sample comprised peripheral blood. The CDR3 sequence: CASSIAQGSGYTF. The CDR3 region has the DNA TGTGCCAGTAGTATTGCACAGGGCTCTGGCTACACCTTC. Full variable domain (rest looked up from reference TRBV19 and TRBJ1-2): DGGITQSPKYLFRKEGQNVTLSCEQNLNHDAMYWYRQDPGQGLRLIYYSQIVNDFQKGDIAEGYSVSREKKESFPLTVTSAQKNPTAFYLCASSIAQGSGYTFGSGTRLTVV.